These T cell receptor beta chains were read from a single sample in a study of blood T cell repertoires in COVID-19. Clones were read by immunoSEQ multiplex PCR, and TCRdb kept only the in-frame ones, dropping some. The table has 250,000 to 350,000 clones, 89% seen once. Specimen: peripheral blood. Receptor source: a woman aged 40 to 50 who had recovered from COVID-19. CDR3s include the opening cysteine and the closing phenylalanine or tryptophan. The order of the fields is clone size, D gene, J gene, V gene, CDR3 DNA, CDR3 protein. The D gene is left open where the match is weak. Rows may omit the clone size; those that give it use once, few, many or a size class.

size: once; D: TRBD1; J: TRBJ1-4; V: TRBV30; DNA: TGTGCCCCCCGACAGGGCGGGGAGGAAAAACTGTTTTTT; CDR3: CAPRQGGEEKLFF
size: .; D: .; J: TRBJ1-2; V: TRBV5-4; DNA: TGTGCCAGCAGACCCGTACCGGGGTTCGACTATGGCTACACCTTC; CDR3: CASRPVPGFDYGYTF
size: .; D: TRBD1; J: TRBJ2-2; V: TRBV18; DNA: TGTGCCAGCTCACCAAGTCCGACAGGGGCGGACACCGGGGAGCTGTTTTTT; CDR3: CASSPSPTGADTGELFF
size: .; D: TRBD1; J: TRBJ1-1; V: TRBV27; DNA: TGTGCCAGCAGTTTCACAGGGGGCTGGACTGAAGCTTTCTTT; CDR3: CASSFTGGWTEAFF
size: once; D: TRBD2; J: TRBJ2-1; V: TRBV27; DNA: TGTGCCAGCAGTTTAGGGACTAGCGGGAGGGTCCTCAATGAGCAGTTCTTC; CDR3: CASSLGTSGRVLNEQFF
size: .; D: .; J: TRBJ2-1; V: TRBV30; DNA: TGTGCCTGGAGTCCTACCTCCTACAATGAGCAGTTCTTC; CDR3: CAWSPTSYNEQFF
size: .; D: .; J: TRBJ1-2; V: TRBV19; DNA: TGTGCCAGTAGTATCGGTGCAGGGATGAACTATGGCTACACCTTC; CDR3: CASSIGAGMNYGYTF
size: .; D: TRBD1; J: TRBJ1-5; V: TRBV18; DNA: TGTGCCAGCTCACCATCGGCAGGGGGAGGCAATCAGCCCCAGCATTTT; CDR3: CASSPSAGGGNQPQHF
size: .; D: TRBD2; J: TRBJ2-3; V: TRBV28; DNA: TGTGCCAGCATCACGAGCGGGAGTGGTACAGATACGCAGTATTTT; CDR3: CASITSGSGTDTQYF
size: .; D: .; J: TRBJ1-1; V: TRBV5-4; DNA: TGTGCCAGCAGCCCCTCCCGGGGGGCGAACACTGAAGCTTTCTTT; CDR3: CASSPSRGANTEAFF
size: .; D: TRBD1; J: TRBJ2-5; V: TRBV19; DNA: TGTGCCAGTAGTCGCGACAGGGGGCAAGAGACCCAGTACTTC; CDR3: CASSRDRGQETQYF
size: once; D: TRBD2; J: TRBJ2-7; V: TRBV7-2; DNA: TGTGCCAGCAGCTTAGCGGGACTAGCGGGAGTAGGCTACGAGCAGTACTTC; CDR3: CASSLAGLAGVGYEQYF
size: .; D: .; J: TRBJ2-2; V: TRBV10-3; DNA: TGTGCCATCACAGGGATTAACACCGGGGAGCTGTTTTTT; CDR3: CAITGINTGELFF
size: .; D: TRBD1; J: TRBJ1-3; V: TRBV3-1/TRBV3-2; DNA: TGTGCCAGCAGCCAAGGGACAGGGGGAAAAGGAAACACCATATATTTT; CDR3: CASSQGTGGKGNTIYF
size: .; D: .; J: TRBJ1-2; V: TRBV5-6; DNA: TGTGCCAGCAGCTTGCGGGGGTATCAGTATGGCTACACCTTC; CDR3: CASSLRGYQYGYTF
size: .; D: .; J: TRBJ1-5; V: TRBV27; DNA: TGTGCCAGCAGTTTATCCCTGGGCCAGCCCCAGCATTTT; CDR3: CASSLSLGQPQHF
size: .; D: .; J: TRBJ2-5; V: TRBV7-2; DNA: TGTGCCAGCAGCACGGCCGGGTCTCAAGAGACCCAGTACTTC; CDR3: CASSTAGSQETQYF
size: .; D: .; J: TRBJ2-3; V: TRBV19; DNA: TGTGCCAGTAGTATAGATACAGGTGCTAGCACAGATACGCAGTATTTT; CDR3: CASSIDTGASTDTQYF
size: .; D: TRBD1; J: TRBJ2-5; V: TRBV29-1; DNA: TGCAGCTATAGACAGGGCCCGGAGACCCAGTACTTC; CDR3: CSYRQGPETQYF
size: .; D: TRBD1; J: TRBJ1-4; V: TRBV27; DNA: TGTGCCAGCAGTGAGACAGGGTTTAGCACTAATGAAAAACTGTTTTTT; CDR3: CASSETGFSTNEKLFF
size: .; D: TRBD2; J: TRBJ2-7; V: TRBV20-1; DNA: TGCAGTGCTAGTTCGGGAGGGGCCTACGAGCAGTACTTC; CDR3: CSASSGGAYEQYF
size: .; D: .; J: TRBJ2-7; V: TRBV10-3; DNA: TGTGCCATCAGTGAGTCGAGACTCCGCTCCTACGAGCAGTACTTC; CDR3: CAISESRLRSYEQYF
size: .; D: TRBD2; J: TRBJ2-7; V: TRBV5-4; DNA: TGTGCCAGCAGCGGGAGGTCTAGCGGGACTGGGGAGCAGTACTTC; CDR3: CASSGRSSGTGEQYF
size: .; D: TRBD2; J: TRBJ2-1; V: TRBV11-1; DNA: TGTGCCAGCAGCCAGGGACTAGTAAATGAGCAGTTCTTC; CDR3: CASSQGLVNEQFF
size: .; D: TRBD2; J: TRBJ2-7; V: TRBV4-2; DNA: TGTGCCAGCAGCCAAGATATCAGCGGGGGAACCTACGAGCAGTACTTC; CDR3: CASSQDISGGTYEQYF
size: .; D: TRBD2; J: TRBJ2-1; V: TRBV19; DNA: TGTGCCAGTAGTATCCCTCTAGCGGGAGGGTTCAATGAGCAGTTCTTC; CDR3: CASSIPLAGGFNEQFF
size: .; D: TRBD1; J: TRBJ2-1; V: TRBV30; DNA: TGTGCCTGGAGGGGACAGGGCTCCTACAATGAGCAGTTCTTC; CDR3: CAWRGQGSYNEQFF
size: few; D: .; J: TRBJ1-2; V: TRBV2; DNA: TGTGCCAGCAGTGAAGACAGGGAAAGGACTGGCTACACCTTC; CDR3: CASSEDRERTGYTF
size: once; D: .; J: TRBJ2-3; V: TRBV5-1; DNA: TGCGCCAGCAGCTTGGCCGGGGGATCGGGGGACACGCAGTATTTT; CDR3: CASSLAGGSGDTQYF
size: .; D: .; J: TRBJ1-1; V: TRBV7-7; DNA: TGTGCCAGCAGCCCGTCTCCGAACACTGAAGCTTTCTTT; CDR3: CASSPSPNTEAFF
size: .; D: TRBD2; J: TRBJ2-7; V: TRBV9; DNA: TGTGCCAGCAGCGCCTTAGCGGGGGAAACCTACGAGCAGTACTTC; CDR3: CASSALAGETYEQYF
size: .; D: .; J: TRBJ1-6; V: TRBV6-6; DNA: TGTGCCAGCAGCGGAGGATGGGATTCACCCCTCCACTTT; CDR3: CASSGGWDSPLHF
size: .; D: .; J: TRBJ2-7; V: TRBV30; DNA: TGTGCCTGGAGCGGGAGCCACGAGCAGTACTTC; CDR3: CAWSGSHEQYF
size: .; D: .; J: TRBJ2-7; V: TRBV28; DNA: TGTGCCAGCAGCCCCATCCTTGCGTCCTACGAGCAGTACTTC; CDR3: CASSPILASYEQYF
size: .; D: .; J: TRBJ1-5; V: TRBV4-1; DNA: TGCGCCAGCAGCCCCTCGGAGGGGAAGAGGCCCCAGCATTTT; CDR3: CASSPSEGKRPQHF
size: once; D: TRBD2; J: TRBJ2-1; V: TRBV27; DNA: TGTGCCAGCAGTACCCTAGCGGGATTACAAAACAATGAGCAGTTCTTC; CDR3: CASSTLAGLQNNEQFF
size: .; D: .; J: TRBJ2-5; V: TRBV10-3; DNA: TGTGCCATCAGTGGGTACAGGTCGGAGACCCAGTACTTC; CDR3: CAISGYRSETQYF
size: .; D: .; J: TRBJ1-5; V: TRBV3-1/TRBV3-2; DNA: TGTGCCAGCAGCCAAGTTGAAGGAGGTGGCCCCCAGCATTTT; CDR3: CASSQVEGGGPQHF
size: few; D: .; J: TRBJ1-2; V: TRBV27; DNA: TGTGCCAGCAGTTTAAGGGGAACCGATGGCTACACCTTC; CDR3: CASSLRGTDGYTF
size: .; D: .; J: TRBJ1-5; V: TRBV30; DNA: TGTGCCTGGAGTAGAGGGCTCCATCAGCCCCAGCATTTT; CDR3: CAWSRGLHQPQHF
size: .; D: TRBD2; J: TRBJ2-1; V: TRBV27; DNA: TGTGCCAGCAGTTCGCTCCATTCTCTCCAGCGGGAGGGCCTAAATGAGCAGTTCTTC; CDR3: CASSSLHSLQREGLNEQFF
size: .; D: .; J: TRBJ2-7; V: TRBV11-3; DNA: TGTGCCAGCAGCTTAGATTCAGGAGGGTCCTACGAGCAGTACTTC; CDR3: CASSLDSGGSYEQYF
size: .; D: .; J: TRBJ2-5; V: TRBV29-1; DNA: TGCAGCGTTGAAGCCCTCCCCGGGGGAACGGAGACCCAGTACTTC; CDR3: CSVEALPGGTETQYF
size: .; D: TRBD1; J: TRBJ2-6; V: TRBV13; DNA: TGTGCCAGCAGCTTACAGGGGGCGCAAGGGGCCAACGTCCTGACTTTC; CDR3: CASSLQGAQGANVLTF
size: .; D: .; J: TRBJ2-3; V: TRBV19; DNA: TGTGCCAGTAGTATTGTCCTCACAGATACGCAGTATTTT; CDR3: CASSIVLTDTQYF
size: .; D: TRBD2; J: TRBJ2-3; V: TRBV11-3; DNA: TGTGCCAGCAGCTTAGGACTAGCGGGCGACACAGATACGCAGTATTTT; CDR3: CASSLGLAGDTDTQYF
size: .; D: TRBD2; J: TRBJ2-1; V: TRBV5-8; DNA: TGTGCCAGCACCCTGGGGGGGTTTGACTCCTACAATGAGCAGTTCTTC; CDR3: CASTLGGFDSYNEQFF